Detailed here is one T cell receptor beta chain. The data stem from a study of blood T cell repertoires in COVID-19. In the authors' methods: Amplifying reference gene primers gave estimates of nucleated cell counts. Some clones are missing from TCRdb's copy, which holds only in-frame ones; the method was immunoSEQ multiplex PCR. The V and J calls and the clone size are those of that table, but D and trimming were determined from the DNA. The top ten hold over 1.5% of the sample, which has about 120,000 clones, more than 60% seen once. Trimming removed 0 bases from V and 4 bases from J, with 13 bases in between. Germline assignment: CDR1 SGHDN and CDR2 FVKESK. This CDR3 contains 16 residues.

This sequence was found in a woman aged 70 to 79 with acute or convalescent COVID-19. Source material: peripheral blood. The chain employs TRBV14 and TRBJ1-3; no firm D call. CDR3 in DNA: TGTGCCAGCAGCCAAGATTTACCGGGAACCGGAAACACCATATATTTT. It yields the protein CASSQDLPGTGNTIYF.